This TCR beta chain derives from a study of identical twins. This clonotype was observed a handful of times. A universal primer site came from template switching; cDNA carried unique molecular identifiers. One entry per CDR3 protein results from TCRdb running MiXCR on the 5' RACE reads. The sample lists 1,800,000 or so distinct CDR3 sequences; under 35% were seen once. This TCR derives from a newborn girl in good health. Specimen: cord blood.

The CDR3 DNA reads as TGTGCTAGTGGTTTGGTACTTATCGGGACAGGGGACACCGGGGAGCTGTTTTTT. Amino acid sequence: CASGLVLIGTGDTGELFF. The chain joins TRBV12-5 to TRBJ2-2, with 10 bases that match TRBD1. The V gene's germline CDR1 is LGHNT and CDR2 FRNRAP. The CDR3 covers 18 residues. V shed 0 bases, J shed 3 bases, and the junction held 7 bases outside the gene matches.